The rows below give T cell receptor beta chains drawn from one sample of a study of T cell responses to AZD1222 COVID-19 vaccine. Clones were read by immunoSEQ multiplex PCR, and TCRdb kept only the in-frame ones, dropping some. The data hold 100,000 or so clones, with 88% observed a single time. The sequencing here drew on peripheral blood, taken on day 0 of AZD1222 vaccination. All receptors derive from an adult in good health. CDR3s include the opening cysteine and the closing phenylalanine or tryptophan. A D gene is named only where the DNA matches it firmly. Clone size, where shown, is once, few, many, or a class for clones that have expanded.

>.|TRBJ2-3|.|TRBV15
CATCGAPTSTDTQYF
TGTGCCACCTGTGGGGCTCCCACTAGCACAGATACGCAGTATTTT
>.|TRBJ1-2|.|TRBV19
CASSIGRKAGARPGYGYTF
TGTGCCAGTAGTATCGGTCGAAAAGCAGGGGCTAGGCCAGGCTATGGCTACACCTTC
>once|TRBJ1-3|.|TRBV5-5
CASSLVQLSGNTIYF
TGTGCCAGCAGCTTGGTACAGCTCTCTGGAAACACCATATATTTT
>.|TRBJ2-7|TRBD1|TRBV23-1
CASSQSSSQPGQGSYEQYF
TGCGCCAGCAGTCAATCCTCGAGCCAACCGGGACAGGGATCCTACGAGCAGTACTTC
>.|TRBJ2-1|TRBD1|TRBV7-2
CASSIGQGVYNEQFF
TGTGCCAGCAGCATCGGACAGGGGGTCTACAATGAGCAGTTCTTC
>.|TRBJ2-1|TRBD1|TRBV6-5
CASSRTGTEQFF
TGTGCCAGCAGTCGGACAGGGACCGAGCAGTTCTTC
>.|TRBJ1-6|.|TRBV30
CAWRSSGTESSPLHF
TGTGCCTGGAGGAGCAGCGGGACGGAGAGTTCACCCCTCCACTTT
>.|TRBJ2-7|TRBD2|TRBV7-9
CASSKTRAGLKAGEQYF
TGTGCCAGCAGCAAGACACGAGCGGGGCTTAAAGCAGGCGAGCAGTACTTC
>once|TRBJ2-1|.|TRBV6-4
CASSDSDENEQFF
TGTGCCAGCAGTGACTCGGACGAGAATGAGCAGTTCTTC
>.|TRBJ2-2|.|TRBV7-8
CASSFGGRNTGELFF
TGTGCCAGCAGCTTTGGGGGGCGGAACACCGGGGAGCTGTTTTTT
>.|TRBJ1-2|.|TRBV6-2/TRBV6-3
CASSFQGTGGYTF
TGTGCCAGCAGCTTCCAGGGGACCGGTGGCTACACCTTC
>.|TRBJ2-2|.|TRBV19
CASSIVGGSNTGELFF
TGTGCCAGTAGTATAGTCGGGGGAAGCAACACCGGGGAGCTGTTTTTT
>.|TRBJ2-1|.|TRBV27
CASSTNPNNEQFF
TGTGCCAGCAGCACGAACCCGAACAATGAGCAGTTCTTC
>.|TRBJ1-4|TRBD1|TRBV29-1
CSARTGWDNEKLFF
TGCAGCGCCCGGACAGGGTGGGATAATGAAAAACTGTTTTTT
>.|TRBJ2-1|.|TRBV27
CASSLSWGDLNEQFF
TGTGCCAGCAGTTTATCTTGGGGCGACTTGAATGAGCAGTTCTTC
>.|TRBJ2-5|TRBD2|TRBV3-1/TRBV3-2
CASSFRTSGRETQYF
TGTGCCAGCAGCTTCCGGACTAGCGGAAGAGAGACCCAGTACTTC
>.|TRBJ2-1|TRBD2|TRBV3-1/TRBV3-2
CASSQTSGSNEQFF
TGTGCCAGCAGCCAGACTAGCGGGAGCAATGAGCAGTTCTTC
>.|TRBJ2-1|TRBD2|TRBV27
CASSLWGSGRGDEQFF
TGTGCCAGCAGTTTATGGGGGAGCGGGAGGGGCGATGAGCAGTTCTTC
>.|TRBJ2-7|.|TRBV9
CASSVPSSEGEQYF
TGTGCCAGCAGCGTCCCCTCGAGTGAGGGCGAGCAGTACTTC
>.|TRBJ1-2|.|TRBV12-3/TRBV12-4
CASSLLGGYTF
TGTGCCAGCAGTTTATTGGGGGGCTACACCTTC
>few|TRBJ2-7|.|TRBV24-1
CATSPPGADAYEQYF
TGTGCCACCAGCCCTCCCGGGGCAGACGCCTACGAGCAGTACTTC
>.|TRBJ2-3|.|TRBV4-1
CASSHRLGATDTQYF
TGCGCCAGCAGCCACCGACTAGGGGCCACAGATACGCAGTATTTT
>.|TRBJ1-1|.|TRBV5-1
CASSLDETGKNTEAFF
TGCGCCAGCAGCCTAGATGAGACAGGAAAGAACACTGAAGCTTTCTTT
>few|TRBJ2-3|TRBD2|TRBV6-4
CASSDSGQRETDTQYF
TGTGCCAGCAGTGACTCAGGGCAGCGGGAAACAGATACGCAGTATTTT
>.|TRBJ2-5|TRBD2|TRBV6-5
CASRGRLAGGETQYF
TGTGCCAGCAGGGGCCGACTAGCGGGAGGGGAGACCCAGTACTTC
>.|TRBJ2-7|.|TRBV2
CASSETRQALRRPEQYF
TGTGCCAGCAGTGAAACGCGGCAGGCCCTCCGTCGACCCGAGCAGTACTTC
>.|TRBJ1-4|.|TRBV19
CASSKGWRGRKGNEKLFF
TGTGCCAGTAGTAAAGGGTGGCGGGGGCGTAAGGGTAATGAAAAACTGTTTTTT
>few|TRBJ2-7|.|TRBV3-1/TRBV3-2
CASSQGGTYEQYF
TGTGCCAGCAGCCAGGGCGGTACCTACGAGCAGTACTTC
>.|TRBJ2-7|.|TRBV12-3/TRBV12-4
CASHTGRGYEQYF
TGTGCCAGCCATACAGGGAGAGGCTACGAGCAGTACTTC
>.|TRBJ1-4|TRBD1|TRBV7-2
CASSLGQGGEKLFF
TGTGCCAGCAGCTTAGGACAGGGAGGGGAAAAACTGTTTTTT
>.|TRBJ2-1|.|TRBV9
CASGGSSYNEQFF
TGTGCCAGCGGAGGGAGCTCCTACAATGAGCAGTTCTTC
>few|TRBJ2-7|TRBD2|TRBV19
CASSGRRGSGRPYEQYF
TGTGCCAGTAGTGGCCGACGGGGTAGCGGGAGGCCGTACGAGCAGTACTTC
>.|TRBJ2-7|TRBD2|TRBV27
CASSLSSGLAGLYEQYF
TGTGCCAGCAGTTTATCGAGTGGACTAGCGGGATTGTACGAGCAGTACTTC
>once|TRBJ2-2|TRBD2|TRBV2
CATGVAGGELFF
TGTGCCACGGGGGTAGCGGGCGGGGAGCTGTTTTTT
>.|TRBJ2-7|TRBD2|TRBV6-2/TRBV6-3
CASSQDDSGTSTYEQYF
TGTGCCAGCAGTCAAGACGATAGCGGGACTAGCACCTACGAGCAGTACTTC
>.|TRBJ2-6|.|TRBV28
CASSLGLFSGANVLTF
TGTGCCAGCAGTTTAGGGCTCTTCTCTGGGGCCAACGTCCTGACTTTC
>.|TRBJ1-1|TRBD1|TRBV6-5
CASSRGQVATEAFF
TGTGCCAGCAGCAGAGGACAGGTAGCCACTGAAGCTTTCTTT
>few|TRBJ2-7|.|TRBV7-9
CASSLVGPYEQYF
TGTGCCAGCAGCTTAGTCGGTCCCTACGAGCAGTACTTC
>.|TRBJ1-1|.|TRBV18
CASSPSGVGGNTEAFF
TGTGCCAGCTCACCGTCGGGGGTCGGCGGGAACACTGAAGCTTTCTTT
>once|TRBJ2-7|TRBD2|TRBV6-2/TRBV6-3
CASSYSSGTSYEQYF
TGTGCCAGCAGTTATTCTAGCGGGACCTCCTACGAGCAGTACTTC
>.|TRBJ1-3|.|TRBV6-5
CASSPGQSGNTIYF
TGTGCCAGCAGCCCCGGGCAGTCTGGAAACACCATATATTTT
>.|TRBJ1-3|.|TRBV30
CAWNGRASSGNTIYF
TGTGCCTGGAATGGCAGGGCGTCGTCTGGAAACACCATATATTTT
>once|TRBJ2-2|TRBD2|TRBV27
CASTSGRNTGELFF
TGTGCCAGTACTAGCGGGAGGAACACCGGGGAGCTGTTTTTT
>.|TRBJ2-1|.|TRBV28
CASRQYNEQFF
TGTGCCAGCAGGCAGTACAATGAGCAGTTCTTC
>.|TRBJ2-3|.|TRBV19
CASSMRGTADTQYF
TGTGCCAGTAGTATGAGGGGTACGGCAGATACGCAGTATTTT
>medium-sized|TRBJ1-6|.|TRBV7-8
CASSLGGGNSPLHF
TGTGCCAGCAGCTTAGGGGGAGGGAATTCACCCCTCCACTTT
>.|TRBJ2-1|.|TRBV5-1
CASSPADPFSNEQFF
TGCGCCAGCAGCCCCGCGGACCCGTTTTCGAATGAGCAGTTCTTC
>.|TRBJ2-7|TRBD1|TRBV6-1
CASSEALQGTGEQYF
TGTGCCAGCAGTGAAGCGCTACAGGGGACGGGAGAGCAGTACTTC
>.|TRBJ2-7|.|TRBV12-3/TRBV12-4
CASSFSPKYEQYF
TGTGCCAGCAGTTTTTCCCCAAAATACGAGCAGTACTTC
>.|TRBJ2-7|.|TRBV11-3
CASSLGRMREQYF
TGTGCCAGCAGCTTAGGTCGTATGCGCGAGCAGTACTTC
>.|TRBJ1-1|.|TRBV19
CASTPGHMRLNTEAFF
TGTGCCAGTACCCCTGGACACATGAGATTGAACACTGAAGCTTTCTTT
>.|TRBJ2-7|.|TRBV30
CAWNNPSYEQYF
TGTGCCTGGAATAATCCCTCCTACGAGCAGTACTTC
>few|TRBJ1-6|TRBD1|TRBV7-9
CASSLGQGGSTPLHF
TGTGCCAGCAGCCTCGGACAGGGTGGTTCGACACCCCTCCACTTT
>.|TRBJ2-7|.|TRBV4-3
CASSQEVRQSYEQYF
TGCGCCAGCAGCCAAGAAGTACGACAGTCCTACGAGCAGTACTTC
>.|TRBJ1-3|.|TRBV28
CASSPGGRSGNTIYF
TGTGCCAGCAGCCCCGGGGGGCGCTCTGGAAACACCATATATTTT